This T cell receptor (beta chain) was captured in a study of cytomegalovirus exposure and HLA in healthy donors. Overall study results and limits: A later analysis found most CMV-associated TCR beta chains apparently HLA-restricted.

Details on this clone: Its matching antigen is unknown.

The PCR made use of 60 Vbeta and 13 Jbeta primers. Some clones are missing from TCRdb's copy, which holds only in-frame ones; the method was immunoSEQ multiplex PCR. Of approximately 88,000 clones in the sample, roughly four fifths were seen once. Each donor's status was that of a healthy bone marrow donor. V trimming: 5 bases; J trimming: 1 base; junction bases outside the gene matches: 5. CDR1 is SGHKS, CDR2 YYEKEE, per germline (reference sequence). This CDR3 contains 14 residues. The V call is TRBV5-5, the J call TRBJ1-2; 7 bases agree with TRBD1. Material for sequencing was PBMCs. The clonotype originates from a man younger than 40 in good health and CMV-seronegative. The CDR3 protein is CASSPTGNNYGYTF. The CDR3 bases are TGTGCCAGCAGTCCGACAGGGAATAACTATGGCTACACCTTC.